This TCR beta chain was documented in a study of cytomegalovirus exposure and HLA in healthy donors. In the study overall: From HLA-typed donors, an early data release held about 85 million unique TCRs. The Caucasian-associated ancestry cluster held around 76% of 300 to 450 genotyped donors. Notes on the study in general: As was reported, the classifier diagnosed cytomegalovirus status with high specificity and sensitivity. A later analysis reportedly found fewer N-insertions in an Asian-associated ancestry cluster than the approximately 660-donor mean.

PCR was performed using 60 Vbeta and 13 Jbeta primers. Data came from immunoSEQ multiplex PCR; TCRdb stores just in-frame clones and leaves some out. The data hold about 180,000 clones, with 84% observed a single time. Remarks on this clone: What it binds is unknown.

The V gene lost 0 bases and the J gene lost 6 bases, with 11 bases spanning the gap. The V gene's germline CDR1 is SGHAT and CDR2 FQNNGV. CDR3 length: 14 residues. This sequence was found in a girl aged 2-10 years in good health and CMV-seropositive. This chain connects TRBV11-2 to TRBJ1-1; no clear D gene. Material for sequencing was PBMCs. The CDR3 nucleotides are TGTGCCAGCAGCTTAGAGATTACGTCGGCTGAAGCTTTCTTT. Translating it yields CASSLEITSAEAFF. Combining the CDR3 with reference TRBV11-2 and TRBJ1-1 gives the whole variable domain EAGVAQSPRYKIIEKRQSVAFWCNPISGHATLYWYQQILGQGPKLLIQFQNNGVVDDSQLPKDRFSAERLKGVDSTLKIQPAKLEDSAVYLCASSLEITSAEAFFGQGTRLTVV.